The clone carrying this T cell receptor (beta chain) was observed a few times. Its antigen remains unidentified. This record comes from a study of beta chain features in type 1 diabetes. General study results and limits: Shorter TCRB CDR3s, moderately but significantly so, were found in Type 1 diabetes patients in all four CD4+ subsets.

Reverse transcription of all isolated RNA meant that expressed TCRB transcripts were sequenced. Sequenced by immunoSEQ multiplex PCR; TCRdb stores in-frame clones only, minus some. Of some 250,000 clones detected, approximately 10% appear once; the ten largest clones hold approximately 0.017%. Staining for CD45RO/CCR7/CD25/CD127/CD95/CD27 allowed sorting of CD4+ naive, central memory, regulatory and stem cell-like memory cells. The CDR3 loop spans 15 amino acids. Trimming removed 0 bases at V and 1 base at J, with 10 bases between. Germline-derived CDR1 and CDR2 are SGDLS and YYNGEE. The receptor comes from a man aged 25-45 years with type 1 diabetes. This chain joins TRBV9 and TRBJ1-1; D unresolved. Sequenced material: naive CD4+ T cells from blood. The CDR3 DNA follows: TGTGCCAGCAGCGTAGGAGGGAAACAGAACACTGAAGCTTTCTTT. The encoded protein is CASSVGGKQNTEAFF.